This entry describes one T cell receptor (beta chain). The antigen is not known. The data were obtained in a study of T cells in localized non-small cell lung cancer. Study results and limitations: Adjacent lung had a median around 60 of the 100 largest tumor clones.

V was trimmed by 4 bases and J by 6 bases, leaving 14 bases between them. The germline gives CDR1 SGHRS, CDR2 YFSETQ. The CDR3 sequence is 14 residues long. Sequencing was performed with immunoSEQ multiplex PCR; in TCRdb, only in-frame clones are kept and a portion is missing. The table lists 65,000 or so clones, approximately 80% of them singletons. Sample: PBMCs, taken before any cancer treatment. This receptor was identified in a man aged 35-69 years with stage II lung adenocarcinoma. The chain joins TRBV5-1 to TRBJ1-3; tentatively, D is TRBD1 (5 bases). The DNA for the CDR3 is TGCGCCAGCAGCGAAGCCGGGACGGTAAACACCATATATTTT. Amino acid sequence: CASSEAGTVNTIYF.